This T cell receptor beta chain derives from a study of blood T cell repertoires in COVID-19. Study background: The samples span acute and convalescent COVID-19 from the United States, Italy and Spain. T cells, B-cell-depleted T cells, or PBMCs provided the cDNA or gDNA that served as material.

Authors' methods: Amplifying reference gene primers gave estimates of nucleated cell counts. Produced via immunoSEQ multiplex PCR; TCRdb's table is partial and in-frame only. Clone size and the V and J calls come from that table; the DNA yielded D and trimming. The sample carries tens of thousands of clones, 60% to 85% recorded once. Trimming shortened V by 6 bases and J by 8 bases, and 19 bases separated the two germline ends. This CDR3 region has 14 residues. Germline V gene sequence: CDR1 SNHLY, CDR2 FYNNEI. V is TRBV2 and J is TRBJ1-1; a possible D gene is TRBD1 (6 bases). The source is a man in his sixties or seventies with acute or convalescent COVID-19. Specimen: peripheral blood. Here the CDR3 DNA reads TGTGCCAGCAGCCCGGGCCGGGGCGGGGGCGAAGCTTTCTTT. It codes for CASSPGRGGGEAFF. The whole variable domain, remainder taken from reference TRBV2 and TRBJ1-1, is EPEVTQTPSHQVTQMGQEVILRCVPISNHLYFYWYRQILGQKVEFLVSFYNNEISEKSEIFDDQFSVERPDGSNFTLKIRSTKLEDSAMYFCASSPGRGGGEAFFGQGTRLTVV.